These 30 T cell receptor beta chains came from one sample sequenced in a study of cytotoxic CD8 clonotypes in ibrutinib-treated CLL. Assay: immunoSEQ multiplex PCR; the TCRdb copy retains only in-frame clones and omits some. The sample yields approximately 320,000 clones, 67% seen once. The source was PBMCs, collected after 36 months of ibrutinib treatment. Source of these receptors: a human donor with chronic lymphocytic leukemia.

The rearrangement joins TRBV19 to TRBJ2-7; D is ambiguous. The germline CDR1 and CDR2 sequences are LNHDA and SQIVND (reference sequence). Trimming removed 3 bases at V and 3 bases at J, with 12 bases between. CDR3 length equals 14 residues. CDR3 protein: CASSIRALYYEQYF. The DNA for the CDR3 is TGTGCCAGTAGTATCCGGGCCTTGTACTACGAGCAGTACTTC.

This clone has only a few counts. The V call is TRBV28, the J call TRBJ2-2; 11 bases are a match to TRBD2. The V gene's germline CDR1 is MDHEN and CDR2 SYDVKM. Trimming removed 4 bases from V and 2 bases from J; junction bases left unmatched: 6. This CDR3 region has 17 residues. CDR3 amino acids: CASSSHRLAGNTGELFF. The CDR3, as DNA: TGTGCCAGCAGTTCCCACCGACTAGCGGGAAACACCGGGGAGCTGTTTTTT. The whole variable domain, remainder taken from reference TRBV28 and TRBJ2-2, is DVKVTQSSRYLVKRTGEKVFLECVQDMDHENMFWYRQDPGLGLRLIYFSYDVKMKEKGDIPEGYSVSREKKERFSLILESASTNQTSMYLCASSSHRLAGNTGELFFGEGSRLTVL.

This rearrangement joins TRBV5-1 to TRBJ2-7, with no clear D. CDR3 length: 15 amino acids. Germline loops: CDR1 SGHRS, CDR2 YFSETQ. The V end lost 2 bases, the J end lost 4 bases, and 16 bases lay between the germline ends. CDR3 amino acids: CASSLVPGSVYEQYF. CDR3 bases: TGCGCCAGCAGCTTAGTTCCAGGTTCGGTTTACGAGCAGTACTTC.

As concerns this clone: Other DNA variants within this sample encode the same CDR3. The chain joins TRBV28 to TRBJ2-7; no reliable D call. This CDR3 region has 11 residues. Trimming left V 5 bases short and J 4 bases short, with 6 bases between. From germline, CDR1 is MDHEN and CDR2 SYDVKM. The CDR3 bases are TGTGCCAGCAGTCCTAAGTACGAGCAGTACTTC. It yields the protein CASSPKYEQYF.

This clone was observed a single time. The chain uses TRBV7-8 and TRBJ2-5, with unresolved D. Germline V gives CDR1 SGHVS, CDR2 FQNEAQ. The length of the CDR3 is 14 residues. Trimming pared 1 base from V and 3 bases from J, leaving 9 bases between. The CDR3 loop reads CASSLERQKETQYF. For the CDR3, the DNA is TGTGCCAGCAGCTTAGAAAGGCAGAAAGAGACCCAGTACTTC.

This clone was picked up a small number of times. The chain couples TRBV28 to TRBJ1-1, with a possible D match to TRBD1 (5 bases). Per germline, CDR1 MDHEN and CDR2 SYDVKM. V was cut by 6 bases and J by 0 bases, with 23 bases left in between. The CDR3 totals 18 residues. CDR3 sequence (DNA): TGTGCCAGCAGCCCCCTTTTGGCACCGGGACCCATGAACACTGAAGCTTTCTTT. Amino acid sequence: CASSPLLAPGPMNTEAFF.

The CDR3 coding sequence is TGTGCCACCAGCACACCATATAGCAATCAGCCCCAGCATTTT. This gives the protein CATSTPYSNQPQHF. The chain combines TRBV15 with TRBJ1-5; D is ambiguous. Germline V gene lookup returns CDR1 LNHNV and CDR2 YYDKDF (reference sequence). This CDR3 is 14 amino acids long. V was cut by 4 bases and J by 0 bases, with 7 bases left in between.

V is TRBV25-1 and J is TRBJ2-4, with a tentative D call TRBD1 (5 bases). The V gene lost 3 bases and the J gene lost 0 bases, with 12 bases spanning the gap. This CDR3 is built from 16 residues. CDR1 and CDR2 (germline): MGHDK, SYGVNS. CDR3 sequence (DNA): TGTGCCAGCAGTGATTCTGGGGCCAAAGCCAAAAACATTCAGTACTTC. Translation gives CASSDSGAKAKNIQYF.

V gene TRBV27 combines with J gene TRBJ2-7, with D perhaps being TRBD1 or TRBD2 (5 bases each). This CDR3 is built from 14 residues. With 5 bases removed from V and 3 bases from J, the gap between germline ends came to 14 bases. From germline, CDR1 is MNHEY and CDR2 SMNVEV (reference sequence). CDR3 in DNA: TGTGCCAGCAGTCGTAACGGGGCAGGCTACGAGCAGTACTTC. Residues: CASSRNGAGYEQYF.

This clone was detected a few times. The CDR3 spells CASSVGSGRPETQYF. The CDR3 DNA reads as TGTGCCAGCAGCGTAGGTAGCGGGAGACCAGAGACCCAGTACTTC. The chain employs TRBV9 and TRBJ2-5, with 9 nucleotides matching TRBD2. CDR1 and CDR2 from the germline V gene are SGDLS and YYNGEE. The CDR3 totals 15 residues. With 0 bases clipped from V and 4 bases from J, the junction kept 4 bases outside the gene matches.

V is TRBV10-2 and J is TRBJ1-4, with unresolved D. The CDR3 contains 15 residues. The V end was cut by 2 bases, the J end by 4 bases, with 11 bases between. CDR1 is WSHSY, CDR2 SAAADI, per germline. CDR3 sequence reads: CASSEPGFGNEKLFF. The CDR3 nucleotides are TGCGCCAGCAGTGAGCCGGGATTTGGTAATGAAAAACTGTTTTTT.

The rearrangement links TRBV7-6 to TRBJ2-1; D gene unclear. Trimming took off 3 bases at V and 7 bases at J, with 13 bases between the two ends. Germline CDR1 SGHVS, CDR2 FNYEAQ. The CDR3 has 14 amino acids. This CDR3 reads CASSLLYDWNEQFF. Here the CDR3 DNA reads TGTGCCAGCAGCTTGTTGTACGACTGGAATGAGCAGTTCTTC.

This chain joins TRBV29-1 and TRBJ2-1; 12 nucleotides line up with TRBD2. V dropped 8 bases and J dropped 6; count of bases not matched to a gene: 5. The CDR3 consists of 13 residues. Germline V gives CDR1 SQVTM, CDR2 ANQGSEA. The CDR3 nucleotides read TGCAGCTCTCGGGGACTAGCGGGCAATGAGCAGTTCTTC. Translating it yields CSSRGLAGNEQFF.

The chain couples TRBV27 to TRBJ1-2; 7 positions agree with TRBD1. V shed 5 bases, J shed 6 bases, and the junction held 6 bases outside the gene matches. Germline CDR1 is MNHEY and CDR2 is SMNVEV (reference sequence). The CDR3 extends over 13 amino acids. The CDR3 DNA is TGTGCCAGCAGTCCCGGACAGGTCCATGGCTACACCTTC. As protein: CASSPGQVHGYTF.

The chain recombines TRBV10-1 with TRBJ2-3; D is possibly TRBD2 (9 bases). The germline CDR1 and CDR2 sequences are WNHNN and SYGVQD (reference sequence). Deletions cut 2 bases from V and 6 bases from J, with 21 bases between. This CDR3 region has 17 residues. Here the CDR3 reads CASSEGQGPSGKDTQYF. CDR3 DNA: TGCGCCAGCAGTGAGGGACAGGGACCTAGCGGGAAGGATACGCAGTATTTT.

The genes are TRBV19 and TRBJ2-7; possibly TRBD1 for D (5 bases). The CDR3 covers 16 residues. Germline V gene sequence: CDR1 LNHDA, CDR2 SQIVND (reference sequence). V was pared by 3 bases and J by 2 bases, with 17 bases between. The CDR3 DNA follows: TGTGCCAGTAGTATCTCCAGGGCATCGTCTCCCTACGAGCAGTACTTC. As protein: CASSISRASSPYEQYF.

The genes are TRBV5-1 and TRBJ1-3; D is ambiguous. The germline V gene encodes CDR1 SGHRS and CDR2 YFSETQ. Trimming took off 4 bases at V and 2 bases at J, with 7 bases between the two ends. The CDR3 covers 13 residues. In DNA form, the CDR3 reads TGCGCCAGCAGCCCGGTCCCTGGAAACACCATATATTTT. Translation: CASSPVPGNTIYF.

J is TRBJ2-1 and V is TRBV6-5, with TRBD1 as a possible D gene (6 bases). Germline CDR1 MNHEY, CDR2 SVGAGI. V gave up 5 bases and J gave up 7 bases, with 15 bases separating them. The CDR3 runs to 14 residues. CDR3 in DNA: TGTGCCAGCAGTCGGGGCTGGACAGTAAATGAGCAGTTCTTC. It translates to CASSRGWTVNEQFF.

This clone is a singleton in its sample. The V gene is TRBV6-6, the J gene TRBJ1-2; weak D call: TRBD1 (5 bases). CDR3 length: 11 residues. V was clipped by 7 bases and J by 9 bases, with 12 bases between them. In germline, CDR1 is MNHNY, CDR2 SVGAGI (reference sequence). The CDR3 DNA reads TGTGCCAGCACCGCCGTGGGGCGCTACACCTTC. Translation: CASTAVGRYTF.

This chain connects TRBV4-1 to TRBJ2-5; 12 bases fit TRBD1. The CDR3 contains 16 residues. V shed 3 bases, J shed 5 bases, and the junction held 7 bases outside the gene matches. Germline CDR1 reads MGHRA; CDR2 reads YSYEKL. CDR3 amino acids: CASSHWGQGARETQYF. CDR3 bases: TGCGCCAGCAGCCACTGGGGACAGGGGGCGCGGGAGACCCAGTACTTC.

This chain links TRBV9 with TRBJ2-1, with TRBD2 matching 8 bases. This CDR3 spans 17 amino acids. Trimming cost V 0 bases and J 0 bases; bases outside gene matches: 5. The germline V gene encodes CDR1 SGDLS and CDR2 YYNGEE. CDR3 amino acids: CASSVAFSGASYNEQFF. CDR3 nucleotides: TGTGCCAGCAGCGTAGCTTTTAGCGGGGCCTCCTACAATGAGCAGTTCTTC.

The chain is built from TRBV6-1 and TRBJ2-3; D unresolved. The V gene lost 3 bases and the J gene lost 1 base, with 5 bases spanning the gap. This CDR3 comprises 13 residues. Per the germline V gene, CDR1 is MNHNS and CDR2 is SASEGT. The CDR3 DNA follows: TGTGCCAGCAGTGAGGACCGCACAGATACGCAGTATTTT. Residues: CASSEDRTDTQYF.

The chain combines TRBV4-1 with TRBJ2-2; the match to TRBD1 covers 10 bases. There are 15 residues in the CDR3. The ends lost 3 bases at V and 5 bases at J; junction bases unmatched: 3. CDR1 is MGHRA and CDR2 is YSYEKL in the germline V gene. Here the CDR3 reads CASSQTGGATGELFF. The DNA for the CDR3 is TGCGCCAGCAGCCAGACAGGGGGCGCAACCGGGGAGCTGTTTTTT.

The V and J genes are TRBV6-5 and TRBJ1-1; possibly TRBD1 for D (6 bases). V was clipped by 1 base and J by 5 bases, with 11 bases between them. Germline CDR1 and CDR2: MNHEY and SVGAGI. The length of the CDR3 is 14 residues. CDR3 region: CASSYWRGKTEAFF. The CDR3 region has the DNA TGTGCCAGCAGTTACTGGAGGGGGAAGACTGAAGCTTTCTTT.

V usage is TRBV5-1 and J usage is TRBJ2-7, with a possible D match to TRBD1 (6 bases). Germline CDR1 is SGHRS and CDR2 is YFSETQ. This CDR3 spans 14 amino acids. V dropped 2 bases and J dropped 3 bases, with 12 bases sitting between them. CDR3 in DNA: TGCGCCAGCAGCTTTGGTGGCAGGGGCTACGAGCAGTACTTC. Amino acids: CASSFGGRGYEQYF.

The J gene is TRBJ1-1, the V gene TRBV6-5; 7 bases agree with TRBD1. This CDR3 comprises 13 residues. CDR1 and CDR2 from the germline V gene are MNHEY and SVGAGI. V gave up 11 bases and J gave up 6 bases; unmatched junction bases: 12. The CDR3, as DNA: TGTGCCGGACGACAGGGAAAAGGAGCTGAAGCTTTCTTT. Translated, it gives CAGRQGKGAEAFF.

V gene TRBV29-1 combines with J gene TRBJ2-2; no definite D call. The CDR3 consists of 13 residues. V dropped 8 bases and J dropped 1 base, with 11 bases sitting between them. Germline V CDR1 and CDR2: SQVTM, ANQGSEA. The CDR3 nucleotides are TGCAGCTACCAACAGCAGAACACCGGGGAGCTGTTTTTT. This encodes CSYQQQNTGELFF.

The V call is TRBV6-5, the J call TRBJ2-1; D is perhaps TRBD2 (6 bases). The CDR3 extends over 14 amino acids. The V gene lost 8 bases and the J gene lost 4 bases, with 15 bases spanning the gap. Per germline, CDR1 MNHEY and CDR2 SVGAGI. The CDR3 DNA reads as TGTGCCAGCCGAAGGAGGGATTTTTACAATGAGCAGTTCTTC. Translated, it gives CASRRRDFYNEQFF.

The rearrangement uses TRBV25-1 and TRBJ2-5; 7 bases map to TRBD1. Germline V gene data show CDR1 as MGHDK and CDR2 as SYGVNS. V shed 4 bases and J 3 bases; nucleotides not matched to a gene: 5. The CDR3 contains 14 residues. The CDR3 sequence: CASSAVRGKETQYF. The DNA for the CDR3 is TGTGCCAGCAGTGCAGTCAGGGGGAAAGAGACCCAGTACTTC.

The chain carries TRBV4-1 and TRBJ2-2, with 9 bases that match TRBD1. In germline, CDR1 is MGHRA, CDR2 YSYEKL. J was trimmed by 4 bases and V by 3 bases; bases with no gene match: 6. The CDR3 has 16 residues. Here the CDR3 DNA reads TGCGCCAGCAGCCAGGACAGGGGTAAAGGCACCGGGGAGCTGTTTTTT. Its translation is CASSQDRGKGTGELFF.